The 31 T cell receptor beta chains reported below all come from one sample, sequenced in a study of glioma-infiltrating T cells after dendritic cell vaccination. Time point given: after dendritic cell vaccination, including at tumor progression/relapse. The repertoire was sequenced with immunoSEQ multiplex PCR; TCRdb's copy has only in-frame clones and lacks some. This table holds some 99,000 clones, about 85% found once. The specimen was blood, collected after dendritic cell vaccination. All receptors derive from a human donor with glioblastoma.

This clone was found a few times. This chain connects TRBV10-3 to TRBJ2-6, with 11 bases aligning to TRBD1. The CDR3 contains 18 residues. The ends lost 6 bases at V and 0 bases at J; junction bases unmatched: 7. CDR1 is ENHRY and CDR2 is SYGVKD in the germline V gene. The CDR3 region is CAISPGQGAYSGANVLTF. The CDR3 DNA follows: TGTGCCATCAGCCCTGGACAGGGGGCTTACTCTGGGGCCAACGTCCTGACTTTC.

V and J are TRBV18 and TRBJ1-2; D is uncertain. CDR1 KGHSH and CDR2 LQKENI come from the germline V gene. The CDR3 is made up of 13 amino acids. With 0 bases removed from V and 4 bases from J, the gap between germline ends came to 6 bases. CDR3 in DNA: TGTGCCAGCTCACCACCCGGAGTCTATGGCTACACCTTC. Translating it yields CASSPPGVYGYTF. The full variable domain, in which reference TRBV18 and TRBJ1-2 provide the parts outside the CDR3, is NAGVMQNPRHLVRRRGQEARLRCSPMKGHSHVYWYRQLPEEGLKFMVYLQKENIIDESGMPKERFSAEFPKEGPSILRIQQVVRGDSAAYFCASSPPGVYGYTFGSGTRLTVV.

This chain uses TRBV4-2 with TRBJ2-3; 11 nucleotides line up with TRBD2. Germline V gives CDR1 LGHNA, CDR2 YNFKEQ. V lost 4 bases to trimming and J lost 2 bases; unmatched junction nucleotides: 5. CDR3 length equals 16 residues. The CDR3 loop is CASSLIAGGYTDTQYF. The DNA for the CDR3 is TGTGCCAGCAGCCTCATAGCGGGGGGGTACACAGATACGCAGTATTTT.

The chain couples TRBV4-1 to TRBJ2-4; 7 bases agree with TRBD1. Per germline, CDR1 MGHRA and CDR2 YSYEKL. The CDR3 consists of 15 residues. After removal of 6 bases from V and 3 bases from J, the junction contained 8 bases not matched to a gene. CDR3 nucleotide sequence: TGCGCCAGCAGTCTAGATTCAGGGGGCAAAAACATTCAGTACTTC. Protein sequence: CASSLDSGGKNIQYF.

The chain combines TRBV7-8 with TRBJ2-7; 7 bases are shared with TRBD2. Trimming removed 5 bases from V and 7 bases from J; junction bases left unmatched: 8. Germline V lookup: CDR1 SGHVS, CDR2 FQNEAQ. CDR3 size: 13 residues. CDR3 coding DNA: TGTGCCAGCAGCGCGGGACTATCCCTTGAGCAGTACTTC. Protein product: CASSAGLSLEQYF.

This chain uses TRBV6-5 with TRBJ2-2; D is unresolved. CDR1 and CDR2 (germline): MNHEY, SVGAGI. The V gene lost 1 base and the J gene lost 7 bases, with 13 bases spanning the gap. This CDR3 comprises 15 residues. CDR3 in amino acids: CASSYFSTRVGELFF. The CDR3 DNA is TGTGCCAGCAGTTACTTCTCGACTCGGGTCGGGGAGCTGTTTTTT.

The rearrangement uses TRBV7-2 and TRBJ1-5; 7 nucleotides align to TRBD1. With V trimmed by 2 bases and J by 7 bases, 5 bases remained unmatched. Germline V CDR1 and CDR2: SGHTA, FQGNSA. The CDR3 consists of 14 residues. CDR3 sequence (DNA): TGTGCCAGCAGCTTATACAGGGGAGAACAGCCCCAGCATTTT. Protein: CASSLYRGEQPQHF.

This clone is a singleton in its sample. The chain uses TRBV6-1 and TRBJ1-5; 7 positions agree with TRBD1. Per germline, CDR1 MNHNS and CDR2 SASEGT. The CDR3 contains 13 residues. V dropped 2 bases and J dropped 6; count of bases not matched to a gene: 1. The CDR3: CASSERGRQPQHF. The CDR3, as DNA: TGTGCCAGCAGTGAAAGGGGGCGTCAGCCCCAGCATTTT.

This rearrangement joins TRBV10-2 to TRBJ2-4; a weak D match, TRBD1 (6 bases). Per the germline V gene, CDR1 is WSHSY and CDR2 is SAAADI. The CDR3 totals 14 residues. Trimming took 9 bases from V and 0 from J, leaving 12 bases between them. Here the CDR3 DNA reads TGCGCCAGTACAGGGCAACAAGCCAAAAACATTCAGTACTTC. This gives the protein CASTGQQAKNIQYF.

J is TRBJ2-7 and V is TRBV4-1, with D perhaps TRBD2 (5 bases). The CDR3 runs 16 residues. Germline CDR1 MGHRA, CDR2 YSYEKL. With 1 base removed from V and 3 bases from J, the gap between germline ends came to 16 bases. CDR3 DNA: TGCGCCAGCAGCCAAGGTCCGGGATCGGCTTTCTACGAGCAGTACTTC. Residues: CASSQGPGSAFYEQYF.

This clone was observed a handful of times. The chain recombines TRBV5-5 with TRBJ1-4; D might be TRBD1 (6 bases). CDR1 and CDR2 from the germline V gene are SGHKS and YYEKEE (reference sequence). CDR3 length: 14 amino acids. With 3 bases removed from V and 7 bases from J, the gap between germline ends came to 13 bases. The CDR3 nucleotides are TGTGCCAGCAGCTGGGGGCGGACAGTTGAAAAACTGTTTTTT. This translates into CASSWGRTVEKLFF.

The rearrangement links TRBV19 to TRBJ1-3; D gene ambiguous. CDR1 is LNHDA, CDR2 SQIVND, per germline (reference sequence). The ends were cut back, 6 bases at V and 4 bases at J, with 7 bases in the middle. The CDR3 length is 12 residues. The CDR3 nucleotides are TGTGCCAGTAGCACACAGGGAAACACCATATATTTT. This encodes CASSTQGNTIYF.

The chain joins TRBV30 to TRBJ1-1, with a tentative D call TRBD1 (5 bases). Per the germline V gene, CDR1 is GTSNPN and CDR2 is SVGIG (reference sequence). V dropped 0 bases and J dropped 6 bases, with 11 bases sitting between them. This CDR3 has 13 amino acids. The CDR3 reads CAWSVRGDAEAFF. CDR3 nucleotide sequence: TGTGCCTGGAGTGTACGGGGGGACGCTGAAGCTTTCTTT.

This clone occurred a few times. The CDR3 loop is CASSPGTGISDTQYF. CDR3 nucleotides: TGTGCCAGCTCACCTGGTACGGGGATCTCAGATACGCAGTATTTT. The chain combines TRBV18 with TRBJ2-3, with D maybe TRBD2 (5 bases). This CDR3 spans 15 amino acids. Per germline, CDR1 KGHSH and CDR2 LQKENI. V dropped 3 bases and J dropped 4 bases, with 14 bases sitting between them. The full variable domain, rest sourced from reference TRBV18 and TRBJ2-3, is NAGVMQNPRHLVRRRGQEARLRCSPMKGHSHVYWYRQLPEEGLKFMVYLQKENIIDESGMPKERFSAEFPKEGPSILRIQQVVRGDSAAYFCASSPGTGISDTQYFGPGTRLTVL.

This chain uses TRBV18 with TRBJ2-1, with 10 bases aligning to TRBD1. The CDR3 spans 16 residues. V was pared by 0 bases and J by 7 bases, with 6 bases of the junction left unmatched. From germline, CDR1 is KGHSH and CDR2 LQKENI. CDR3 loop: CASSPPVGQGWNEQFF. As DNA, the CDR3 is TGTGCCAGCTCACCACCGGTGGGACAGGGGTGGAATGAGCAGTTCTTC.

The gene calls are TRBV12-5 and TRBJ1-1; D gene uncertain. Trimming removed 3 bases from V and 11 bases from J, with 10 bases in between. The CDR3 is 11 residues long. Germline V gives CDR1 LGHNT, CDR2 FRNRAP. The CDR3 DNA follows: TGTGCTAGTGGTTTCTCAAGAGAGGCTTTCTTT. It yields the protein CASGFSREAFF.

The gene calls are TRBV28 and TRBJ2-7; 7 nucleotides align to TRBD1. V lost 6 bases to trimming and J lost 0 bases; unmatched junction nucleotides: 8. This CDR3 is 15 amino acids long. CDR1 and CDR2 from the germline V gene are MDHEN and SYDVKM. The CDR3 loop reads CASSPGTVPSYEQYF. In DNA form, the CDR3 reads TGTGCCAGCAGCCCTGGGACAGTGCCCTCCTACGAGCAGTACTTC.

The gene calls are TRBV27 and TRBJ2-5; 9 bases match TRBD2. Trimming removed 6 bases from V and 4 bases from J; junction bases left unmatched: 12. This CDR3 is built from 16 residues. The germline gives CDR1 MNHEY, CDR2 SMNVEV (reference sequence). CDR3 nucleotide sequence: TGTGCCAGCAGACCTGGGGAAGTAGCGGGAGTAGAGACCCAGTACTTC. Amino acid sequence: CASRPGEVAGVETQYF.

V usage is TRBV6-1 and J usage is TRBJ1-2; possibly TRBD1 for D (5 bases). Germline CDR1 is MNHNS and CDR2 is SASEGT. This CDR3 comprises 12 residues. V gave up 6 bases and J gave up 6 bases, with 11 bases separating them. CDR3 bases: TGTGCCAGCAGGGCGGGGGGTGATGGCTACACCTTC. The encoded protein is CASRAGGDGYTF.

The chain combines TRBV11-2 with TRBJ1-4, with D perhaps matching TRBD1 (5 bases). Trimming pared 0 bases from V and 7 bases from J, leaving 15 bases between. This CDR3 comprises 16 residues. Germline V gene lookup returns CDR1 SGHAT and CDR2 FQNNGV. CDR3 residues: CASSLEGVGGTEKLFF. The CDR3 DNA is TGTGCCAGCAGCTTAGAAGGCGTTGGGGGGACTGAAAAACTGTTTTTT.

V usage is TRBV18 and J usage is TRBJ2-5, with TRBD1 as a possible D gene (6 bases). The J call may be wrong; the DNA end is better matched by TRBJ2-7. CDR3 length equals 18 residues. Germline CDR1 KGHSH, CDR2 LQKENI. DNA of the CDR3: TGTGCCAGCTCACCACCATCCAGGGGCGATCCCGAAATCTACGAGCAGTACTTC. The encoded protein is CASSPPSRGDPEIYEQYF.

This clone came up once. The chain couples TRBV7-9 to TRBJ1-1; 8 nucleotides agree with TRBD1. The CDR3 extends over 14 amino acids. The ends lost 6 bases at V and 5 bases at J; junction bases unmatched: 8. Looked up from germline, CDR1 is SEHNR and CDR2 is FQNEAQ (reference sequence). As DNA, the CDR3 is TGTGCCAGCAGGGCAACAGGGGGTAAGACTGAAGCTTTCTTT. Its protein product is CASRATGGKTEAFF. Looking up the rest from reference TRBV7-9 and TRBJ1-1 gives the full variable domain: DTGVSQNPRHKITKRGQNVTFRCDPISEHNRLYWYRQTLGQGPEFLTYFQNEAQLEKSRLLSDRFSAERPKGSFSTLEIQRTEQGDSAMYLCASRATGGKTEAFFGQGTRLTVV.

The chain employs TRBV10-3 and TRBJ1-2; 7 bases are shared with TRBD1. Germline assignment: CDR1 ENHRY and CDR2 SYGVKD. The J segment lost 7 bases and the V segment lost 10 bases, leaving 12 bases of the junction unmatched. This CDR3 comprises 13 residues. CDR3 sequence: CATGQEGVSGYTF. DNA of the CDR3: TGTGCCACAGGACAGGAAGGGGTGAGTGGCTACACCTTC.

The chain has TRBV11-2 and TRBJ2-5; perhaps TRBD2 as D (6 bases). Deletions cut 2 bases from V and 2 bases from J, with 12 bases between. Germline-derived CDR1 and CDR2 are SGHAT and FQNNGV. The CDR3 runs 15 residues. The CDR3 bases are TGTGCCAGCAGCTTAATCGGGAGAGGTCAAGAGACCCAGTACTTC. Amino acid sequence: CASSLIGRGQETQYF.

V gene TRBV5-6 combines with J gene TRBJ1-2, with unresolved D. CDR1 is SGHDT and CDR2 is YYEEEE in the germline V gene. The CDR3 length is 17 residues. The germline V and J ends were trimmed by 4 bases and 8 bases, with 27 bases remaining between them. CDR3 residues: CASSPPGAQQGLGGYTF. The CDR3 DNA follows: TGTGCCAGCAGCCCCCCCGGTGCGCAGCAAGGACTTGGAGGCTACACCTTC.

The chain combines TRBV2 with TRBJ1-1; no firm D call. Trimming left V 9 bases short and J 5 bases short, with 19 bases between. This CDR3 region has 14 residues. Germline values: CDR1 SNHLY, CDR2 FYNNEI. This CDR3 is CASSPGRGGTEAFF. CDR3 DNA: TGTGCCAGTTCCCCCGGCCGGGGAGGTACTGAAGCTTTCTTT.

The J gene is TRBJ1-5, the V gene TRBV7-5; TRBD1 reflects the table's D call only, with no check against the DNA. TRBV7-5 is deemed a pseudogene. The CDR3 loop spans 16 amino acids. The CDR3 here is CARSLDRAGGNQPQHF. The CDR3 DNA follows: TGTGCCAGAAGCTTAGACAGGGCTGGGGGCAATCAGCCCCAGCATTTT.

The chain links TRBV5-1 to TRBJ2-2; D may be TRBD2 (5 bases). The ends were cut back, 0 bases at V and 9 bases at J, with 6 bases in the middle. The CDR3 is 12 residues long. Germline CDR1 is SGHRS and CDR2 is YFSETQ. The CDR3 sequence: CASSLATRELFF. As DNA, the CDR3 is TGCGCCAGCAGCTTGGCGACTAGGGAGCTGTTTTTT. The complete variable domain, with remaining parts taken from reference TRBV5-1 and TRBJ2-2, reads KAGVTQTPRYLIKTRGQQVTLSCSPISGHRSVSWYQQTPGQGLQFLFEYFSETQRNKGNFPGRFSGRQFSNSRSEMNVSTLELGDSALYLCASSLATRELFFGEGSRLTVL.

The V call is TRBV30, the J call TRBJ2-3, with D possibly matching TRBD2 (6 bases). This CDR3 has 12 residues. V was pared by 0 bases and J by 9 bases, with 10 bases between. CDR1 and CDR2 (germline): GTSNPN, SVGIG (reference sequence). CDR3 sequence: CAWSVSGGTQYF. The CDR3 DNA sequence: TGTGCCTGGAGTGTAAGTGGGGGGACGCAGTATTTT.

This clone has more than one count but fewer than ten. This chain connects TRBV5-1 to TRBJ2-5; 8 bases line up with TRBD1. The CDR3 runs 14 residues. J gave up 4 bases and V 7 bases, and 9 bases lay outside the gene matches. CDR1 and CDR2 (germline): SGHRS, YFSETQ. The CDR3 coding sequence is TGCGCCAGCGCCGGACAGGGCTTGTTAGAGACCCAGTACTTC. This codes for CASAGQGLLETQYF.

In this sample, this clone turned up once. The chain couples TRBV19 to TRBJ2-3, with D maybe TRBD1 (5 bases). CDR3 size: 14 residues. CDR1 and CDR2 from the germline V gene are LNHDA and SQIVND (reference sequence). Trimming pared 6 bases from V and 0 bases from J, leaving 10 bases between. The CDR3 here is CASRVGASTDTQYF. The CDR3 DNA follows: TGTGCCAGTAGGGTTGGGGCTAGCACAGATACGCAGTATTTT.